This T cell receptor beta chain is from a study of regulatory T cells in long-lasting Graves disease. Regarding time point: newly diagnosed GD, antithyroid drugs for less than 3 months. From PBMCs, RNA was extracted and then used to make the TCR library. Whole-study results and caveats: Newly diagnosed patients had higher TCR diversity than persistent Graves' patients did.

Sequencing libraries for TCR beta were prepared with iRepertoire HTBI primers and Arm-PCR of CDR3 regions. TCRdb analysed the multiplex PCR reads with MiXCR anew, one entry per CDR3 protein. In the table there are 550,000 to 650,000 distinct CDR3 sequences, roughly 16% of which are singletons. In regard to this clonotype: The antigen remains undetermined.

Germline V lookup: CDR1 SGHRS, CDR2 YFSETQ. The J segment lost 3 bases and the V segment lost 4 bases, leaving 9 bases of the junction unmatched. This CDR3 is 15 amino acids long. The data were also submitted as part of a second study, on T cells in Graves' hyperthyroidism and ophthalmopathy.

The chain carries TRBV5-1 and TRBJ2-7, with 8 bases that match TRBD2. Material: peripheral blood mononuclear cells (PBMCs), obtained at new diagnosis, from a patient treated with antithyroid drugs. The sequence derives from a man aged 18 to 30 with Graves disease. CDR3 nucleotide sequence: TGCGCCAGCAGCCAACGGGGGGGCCCCAACTACGAGCAGTACTTC. Translation gives CASSQRGGPNYEQYF.